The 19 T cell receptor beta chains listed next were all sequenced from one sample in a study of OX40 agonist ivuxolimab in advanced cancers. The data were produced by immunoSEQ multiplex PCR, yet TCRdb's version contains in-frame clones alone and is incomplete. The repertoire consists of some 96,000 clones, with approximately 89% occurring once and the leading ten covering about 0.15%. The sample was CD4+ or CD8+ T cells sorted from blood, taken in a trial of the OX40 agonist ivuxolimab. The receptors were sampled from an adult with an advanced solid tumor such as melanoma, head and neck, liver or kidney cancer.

Here the CDR3 reads CASSPSPQGTGELFF. The CDR3 bases are TGCGCCAGCAGCCCCTCCCCACAGGGAACCGGGGAGCTGTTTTTT. The chain joins TRBV5-1 to TRBJ2-2; D may be TRBD1 (6 bases). The CDR3 extends over 15 amino acids. CDR1 and CDR2 (germline): SGHRS, YFSETQ. The ends were cut back, 4 bases at V and 5 bases at J, with 15 bases in the middle.

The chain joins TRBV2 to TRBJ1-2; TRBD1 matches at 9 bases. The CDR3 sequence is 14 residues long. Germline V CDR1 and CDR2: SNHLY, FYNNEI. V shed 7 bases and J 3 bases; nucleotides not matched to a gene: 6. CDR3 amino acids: CASILGDRDYGYTF. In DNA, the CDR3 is TGTGCCAGCATCCTGGGGGACAGGGACTATGGCTACACCTTC.

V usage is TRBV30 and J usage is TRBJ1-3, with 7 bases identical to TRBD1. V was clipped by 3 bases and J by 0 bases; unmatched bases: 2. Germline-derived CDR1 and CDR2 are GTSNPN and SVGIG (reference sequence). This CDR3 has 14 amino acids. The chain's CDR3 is CAWSRTGSGNTIYF. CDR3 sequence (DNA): TGTGCCTGGAGCCGGACAGGCTCTGGAAACACCATATATTTT.

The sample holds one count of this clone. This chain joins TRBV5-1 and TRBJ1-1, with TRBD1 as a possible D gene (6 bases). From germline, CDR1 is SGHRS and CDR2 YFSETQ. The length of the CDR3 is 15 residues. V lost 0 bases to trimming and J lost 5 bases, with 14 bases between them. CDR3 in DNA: TGCGCCAGCAGCTTGGTGGGGGGGCAGAGAACTGAAGCTTTCTTT. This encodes CASSLVGGQRTEAFF.

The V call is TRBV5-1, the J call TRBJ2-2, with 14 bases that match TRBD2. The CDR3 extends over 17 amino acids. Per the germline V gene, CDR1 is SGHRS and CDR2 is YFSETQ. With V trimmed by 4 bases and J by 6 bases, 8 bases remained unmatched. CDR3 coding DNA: TGCGCCAGCAGCGCGGAGACTAGCGGGAGGGTCGCCGGGGAGCTGTTTTTT. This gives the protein CASSAETSGRVAGELFF.

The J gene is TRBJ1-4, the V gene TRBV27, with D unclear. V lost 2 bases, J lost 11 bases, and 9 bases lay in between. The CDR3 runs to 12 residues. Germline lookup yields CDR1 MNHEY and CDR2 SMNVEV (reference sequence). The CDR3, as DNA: TGTGCCAGCAGTTTAATTGGGGAGAAACTGTTTTTT. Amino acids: CASSLIGEKLFF.

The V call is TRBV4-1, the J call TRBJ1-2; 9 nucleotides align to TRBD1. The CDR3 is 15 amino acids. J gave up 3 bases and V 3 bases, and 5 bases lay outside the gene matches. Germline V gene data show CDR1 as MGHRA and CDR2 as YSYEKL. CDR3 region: CASSQIQGAHYGYTF. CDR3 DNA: TGCGCCAGCAGCCAGATACAGGGGGCCCACTATGGCTACACCTTC.

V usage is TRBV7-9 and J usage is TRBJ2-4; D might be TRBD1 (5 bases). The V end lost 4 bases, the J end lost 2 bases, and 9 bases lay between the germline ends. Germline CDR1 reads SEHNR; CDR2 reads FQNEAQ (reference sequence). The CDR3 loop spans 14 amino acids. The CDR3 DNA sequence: TGTGCCAGCAGCTCGACAGTCCCCAAAAACATTCAGTACTTC. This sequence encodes CASSSTVPKNIQYF.

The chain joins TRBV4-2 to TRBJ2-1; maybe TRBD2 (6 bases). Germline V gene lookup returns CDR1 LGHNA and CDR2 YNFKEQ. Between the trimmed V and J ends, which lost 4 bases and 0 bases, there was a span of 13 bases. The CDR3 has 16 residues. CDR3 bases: TGTGCCAGCAGCCCTGGGGGGAGAAGCTCCTACAATGAGCAGTTCTTC. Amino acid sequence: CASSPGGRSSYNEQFF.

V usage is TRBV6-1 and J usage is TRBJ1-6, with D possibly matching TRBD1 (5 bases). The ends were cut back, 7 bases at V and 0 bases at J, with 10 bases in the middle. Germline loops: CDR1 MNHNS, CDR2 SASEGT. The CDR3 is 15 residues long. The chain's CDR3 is CASNFRVSYNSPLHF. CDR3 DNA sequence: TGTGCCAGCAACTTCAGGGTCTCCTATAATTCACCCCTCCACTTT.

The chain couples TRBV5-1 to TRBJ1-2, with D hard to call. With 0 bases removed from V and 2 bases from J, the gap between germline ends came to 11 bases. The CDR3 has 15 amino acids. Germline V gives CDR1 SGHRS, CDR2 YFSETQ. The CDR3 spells CASSLENSRNYGYTF. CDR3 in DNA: TGCGCCAGCAGCTTGGAGAACAGCAGAAACTATGGCTACACCTTC.

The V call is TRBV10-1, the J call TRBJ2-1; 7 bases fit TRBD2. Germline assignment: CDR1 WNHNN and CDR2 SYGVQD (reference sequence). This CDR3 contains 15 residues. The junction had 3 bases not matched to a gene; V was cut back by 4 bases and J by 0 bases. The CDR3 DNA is TGCGCCAGCAGTGTACGCGGGAGCTCCTACAATGAGCAGTTCTTC. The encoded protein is CASSVRGSSYNEQFF.

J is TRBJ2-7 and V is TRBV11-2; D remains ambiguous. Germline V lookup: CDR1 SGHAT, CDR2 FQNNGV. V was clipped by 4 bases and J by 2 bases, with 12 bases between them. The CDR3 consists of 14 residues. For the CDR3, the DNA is TGTGCCAGCAGCTCCGTGCGGAATCCCTACGAGCAGTACTTC. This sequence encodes CASSSVRNPYEQYF. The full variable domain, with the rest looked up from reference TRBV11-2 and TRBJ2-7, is EAGVAQSPRYKIIEKRQSVAFWCNPISGHATLYWYQQILGQGPKLLIQFQNNGVVDDSQLPKDRFSAERLKGVDSTLKIQPAKLEDSAVYLCASSSVRNPYEQYFGPGTRLTVT.

CDR3 loop: CASSPPTGANTGELFF. The CDR3 DNA reads TGTGCCAGCAGCCCCCCGACAGGCGCGAACACCGGGGAGCTGTTTTTT. The rearrangement links TRBV5-4 to TRBJ2-2; tentative D call: TRBD1 (6 bases). Germline V gene sequence: CDR1 SGHNT, CDR2 YYREEE (reference sequence). V lost 4 bases to trimming and J lost 0 bases, with 13 bases between them. The CDR3 length is 16 residues. The whole variable domain, filled in from reference TRBV5-4 and TRBJ2-2, reads ETGVTQSPTHLIKTRGQQVTLRCSSQSGHNTVSWYQQALGQGPQFIFQYYREEENGRGNFPPRFSGLQFPNYSSELNVNALELDDSALYLCASSPPTGANTGELFFGEGSRLTVL.

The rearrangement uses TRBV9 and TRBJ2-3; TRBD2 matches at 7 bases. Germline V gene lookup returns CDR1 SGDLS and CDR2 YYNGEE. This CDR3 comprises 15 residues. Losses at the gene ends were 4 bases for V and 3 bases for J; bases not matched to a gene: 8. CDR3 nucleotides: TGTGCCAGCAGCCAGAGCGGGGTGGTAACAGATACGCAGTATTTT. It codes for CASSQSGVVTDTQYF.

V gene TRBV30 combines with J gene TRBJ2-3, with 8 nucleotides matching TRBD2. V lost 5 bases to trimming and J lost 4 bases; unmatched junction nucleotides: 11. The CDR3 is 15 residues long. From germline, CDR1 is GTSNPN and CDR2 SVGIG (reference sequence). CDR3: CAWGSAGGFSDTQYF. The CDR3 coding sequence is TGTGCCTGGGGAAGCGCGGGAGGATTTTCAGATACGCAGTATTTT.

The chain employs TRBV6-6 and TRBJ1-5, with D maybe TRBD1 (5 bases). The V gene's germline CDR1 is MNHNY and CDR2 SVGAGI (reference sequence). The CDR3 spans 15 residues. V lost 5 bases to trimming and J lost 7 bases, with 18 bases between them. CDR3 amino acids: CASSTGPGAGQPQHF. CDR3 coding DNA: TGTGCCAGCAGTACGGGGCCCGGGGCTGGACAGCCCCAGCATTTT.

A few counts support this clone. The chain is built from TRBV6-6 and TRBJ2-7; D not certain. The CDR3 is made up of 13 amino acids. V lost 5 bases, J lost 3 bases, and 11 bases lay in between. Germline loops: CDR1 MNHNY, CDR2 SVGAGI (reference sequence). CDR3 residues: CASSPSDGYEQYF. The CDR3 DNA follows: TGTGCCAGCAGTCCCTCGGACGGCTACGAGCAGTACTTC.

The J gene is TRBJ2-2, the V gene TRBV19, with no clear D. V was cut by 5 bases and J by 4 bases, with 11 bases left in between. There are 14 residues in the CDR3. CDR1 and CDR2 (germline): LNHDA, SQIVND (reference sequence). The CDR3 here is CASSLTSSTGELFF. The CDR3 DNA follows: TGTGCCAGTAGTTTAACTTCCTCCACCGGGGAGCTGTTTTTT.